The present TCR beta chain was sequenced within a study of T cell responses to AZD1222 COVID-19 vaccine. CDR1 and CDR2 from the germline V gene are MNHEY and SVGAGI. The CDR3 has 14 residues. The data were produced by immunoSEQ multiplex PCR, yet TCRdb's version contains in-frame clones alone and is incomplete. The data contain tens of thousands of clones, 90% of them singletons. Findings of the study overall: There were mostly white British donors and more females than males, and clonal diversity was possibly underestimated. Spike-wide vaccine-associated CD4 TCRs dominated at 160-218 and 743-854.

A word on this clone: Its specificity is not known. Compared with germline, one end of the junction differs, possibly owing to a read error.

This TCR came from an adult who received the AZD1222 COVID-19 vaccine. V is TRBV6-5 and J is TRBJ1-2; 7 positions agree with TRBD1. The material was peripheral blood, obtained 28 days after the second AZD1222 dose. CDR3 nucleotide sequence: TGTGCCAGCAGCAGCCCCGGGACAGCCGGCGAGCCGGACTTC. Its protein is CASSSPGTAGEPDF.